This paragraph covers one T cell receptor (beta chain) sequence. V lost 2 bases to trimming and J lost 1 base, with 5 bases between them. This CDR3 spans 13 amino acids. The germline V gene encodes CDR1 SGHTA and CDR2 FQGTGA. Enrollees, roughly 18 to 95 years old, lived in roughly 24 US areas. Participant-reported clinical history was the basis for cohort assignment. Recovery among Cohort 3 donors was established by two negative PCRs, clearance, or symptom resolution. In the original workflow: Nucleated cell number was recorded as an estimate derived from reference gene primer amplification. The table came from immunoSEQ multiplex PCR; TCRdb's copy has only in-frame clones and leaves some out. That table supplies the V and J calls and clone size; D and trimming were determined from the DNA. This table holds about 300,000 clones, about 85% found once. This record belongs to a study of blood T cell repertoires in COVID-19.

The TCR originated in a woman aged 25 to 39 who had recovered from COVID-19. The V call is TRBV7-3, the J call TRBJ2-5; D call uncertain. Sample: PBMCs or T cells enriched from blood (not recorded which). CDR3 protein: CASSLYPQETQYF. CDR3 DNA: TGTGCCAGCAGCTTATATCCCCAAGAGACCCAGTACTTC. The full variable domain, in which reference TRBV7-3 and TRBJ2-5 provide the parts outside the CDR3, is GAGVSQTPSNKVTEKGKYVELRCDPISGHTALYWYRQSLGQGPEFLIYFQGTGAADDSGLPNDRFFAVRPEGSVSTLKIQRTERGDSAVYLCASSLYPQETQYFGPGTRLLVL.